Shown below are 24 T cell receptor beta chains from a single sample sequenced in a study of T-cell memory formation after mild COVID-19. TCRdb re-derived calls from the 5' RACE reads in MiXCR, one entry per CDR3 protein. The profile shows about 110,000 distinct CDR3 sequences, approximately 15% of them singletons. Sequenced material: PBMCs or a T cell subset sorted from them (not recorded which). These receptors originate from an adult woman who had mild COVID-19 (a few samples of this study predate the infection). Cell type and time point are not known.

This clonotype was counted at least ten times. The gene calls are TRBV7-9 and TRBJ2-7; 10 nucleotides agree with TRBD1. Germline V CDR1 and CDR2: SEHNR, FQNEAQ (reference sequence). With 5 bases clipped from V and 6 bases from J, the junction kept 10 bases outside the gene matches. CDR3 length: 15 amino acids. This chain's CDR3 is CASSARDRGIVEQYF. CDR3 nucleotide sequence: TGTGCCAGCAGCGCAAGGGACAGGGGAATTGTCGAGCAGTACTTC.

The chain combines TRBV19 with TRBJ1-1; possible D gene TRBD1, 6 bases. The germline gives CDR1 LNHDA, CDR2 SQIVND (reference sequence). The CDR3 has 14 residues. V lost 3 bases and J lost 1, with 9 bases in between. CDR3 in DNA: TGTGCCAGTAGTATCGGGACAACGAACACTGAAGCTTTCTTT. This sequence encodes CASSIGTTNTEAFF. Variable domain in full (rest from reference TRBV19 and TRBJ1-1): DGGITQSPKYLFRKEGQNVTLSCEQNLNHDAMYWYRQDPGQGLRLIYYSQIVNDFQKGDIAEGYSVSREKKESFPLTVTSAQKNPTAFYLCASSIGTTNTEAFFGQGTRLTVV.

The chain couples TRBV6-6 to TRBJ2-1, with 8 bases lining up with TRBD2. Germline V gene lookup returns CDR1 MNHNY and CDR2 SVGAGI (reference sequence). J lost 5 bases, V lost 0 bases, and 9 bases had no gene match. There are 17 residues in the CDR3. The CDR3 protein is CASSYSIGTSGDNEQFF. In DNA form, the CDR3 reads TGTGCCAGCAGTTACTCGATTGGCACTAGCGGAGACAATGAGCAGTTCTTC.

This chain joins TRBV12-5 and TRBJ1-1; no clear D gene. Germline V gene sequence: CDR1 LGHNT, CDR2 FRNRAP. Trimming removed 8 bases from V and 4 bases from J, with 14 bases in between. The CDR3 has 13 amino acids. The DNA for the CDR3 is TGTGCTAGTTCGGGTTTTGGCCGCACTGAAGCTTTCTTT. Its protein is CASSGFGRTEAFF.

This clonotype was recorded once. At one end the junction does not follow the germline gene, possibly because of a read error. CDR3 in DNA: TGTGCTAGCAGCTTAGGTCCATACAGGGACCAAGAGACCCAGTACTTC. Encoded protein: CASSLGPYRDQETQYF. This chain connects TRBV7-7 to TRBJ2-5; possibly TRBD1 for D (6 bases). The V gene's germline CDR1 is SSHAT and CDR2 FNYEAQ (reference sequence). CDR3 length: 16 residues.

The V call is TRBV15, the J call TRBJ2-7, with D tentatively TRBD1 or TRBD2 (6 bases each). The CDR3 length is 17 residues. Trimming pared 3 bases from V and 2 bases from J, leaving 20 bases between. Germline V gives CDR1 LNHNV, CDR2 YYDKDF (reference sequence). The CDR3: CATSSDYTGGDTYEQYF. The DNA of the CDR3 is TGTGCCACCAGCAGCGATTACACCGGGGGCGACACCTACGAGCAGTACTTC.

This chain connects TRBV29-1 to TRBJ2-3; 7 positions match TRBD1. CDR3 length: 14 amino acids. Germline V gene sequence: CDR1 SQVTM, CDR2 ANQGSEA. The J segment lost 10 bases and the V segment lost 0 bases, leaving 10 bases of the junction unmatched. The CDR3 DNA sequence: TGCAGCGTTGAAGATCTAGAGACAGGGACACCGCAGTATTTT. Translating it yields CSVEDLETGTPQYF.

The chain uses TRBV5-6 and TRBJ1-1, with 8 bases matching TRBD1. The J segment lost 5 bases and the V segment lost 2 bases, leaving 5 bases of the junction unmatched. The CDR3 spans 14 residues. The V gene's germline CDR1 is SGHDT and CDR2 YYEEEE. The CDR3 region has the DNA TGTGCCAGCAGCTTTTTGACAGGGGAAACTGAAGCTTTCTTT. Encoded protein: CASSFLTGETEAFF.

V usage is TRBV6-5 and J usage is TRBJ2-2; 11 bases match TRBD2. The ends lost 6 bases at V and 0 bases at J; junction bases unmatched: 12. Germline V CDR1 and CDR2: MNHEY, SVGAGI. This CDR3 spans 19 amino acids. The CDR3 DNA reads TGTGCCAGCAGCCTAATTCTAGCGGGAGGATTGCCGAACACCGGGGAGCTGTTTTTT. It is translated as CASSLILAGGLPNTGELFF.

This clonotype came up many times. The V gene is TRBV7-2, the J gene TRBJ2-2; 10 nucleotides line up with TRBD2. The CDR3 covers 17 residues. The germline V gene encodes CDR1 SGHTA and CDR2 FQGNSA. With 5 bases clipped from V and 7 bases from J, the junction kept 13 bases outside the gene matches. CDR3 region: CASSTHLAGVLSGELFF. As DNA, the CDR3 is TGTGCCAGCAGCACCCATCTAGCGGGAGTGTTAAGCGGGGAGCTGTTTTTT.

This clonotype was recorded a few times. This sequence joins TRBV3-1 and TRBJ1-1; 7 nucleotides agree with TRBD1. Unmatched junction bases numbered 15, after V lost 1 base and J lost 7 bases. The CDR3 loop spans 17 amino acids. Germline loops: CDR1 LGHDT, CDR2 YNNKEL (reference sequence). In nucleotides, the CDR3 is TGTGCCAGCAGCCAAGTTAATATAGGGTTTACAGGGGATGAAGCTTTCTTT. It specifies CASSQVNIGFTGDEAFF.

This clonotype was detected ten times or more. The rearrangement joins TRBV29-1 to TRBJ2-1; no clear D gene. The CDR3 runs 16 residues. Trimming shortened V by 6 bases and J by 0 bases, and 18 bases separated the two germline ends. Germline-derived CDR1 and CDR2 are SQVTM and ANQGSEA. The CDR3 sequence is CSVLNGHWSSYNEQFF. Here the CDR3 DNA reads TGCAGCGTCCTGAATGGGCACTGGAGCTCCTACAATGAGCAGTTCTTC.

This clonotype was recorded a few times. V is TRBV12-3 or TRBV12-4 and J is TRBJ2-5, with 10 bases that match TRBD2. Trimming removed 8 bases from V and 1 base from J; junction bases left unmatched: 4. The CDR3 extends over 14 amino acids. The CDR3 is CASQAGGRQETQYF. The CDR3 coding sequence is TGTGCCAGCCAAGCGGGGGGGCGCCAAGAGACCCAGTACTTC.

The chain combines TRBV7-9 with TRBJ2-7; D call uncertain. There are 13 residues in the CDR3. Germline V gene data show CDR1 as SEHNR and CDR2 as FQNEAQ (reference sequence). With 5 bases removed from V and 5 bases from J, the gap between germline ends came to 13 bases. CDR3 coding DNA: TGTGCCAGCAGCCCCTCATGGGCGGACGAGCAGTACTTC. The encoded protein is CASSPSWADEQYF.

This rearrangement joins TRBV11-2 to TRBJ2-7, with D perhaps TRBD2 (6 bases). This CDR3 has 12 residues. V lost 5 bases and J lost 4, with 9 bases in between. CDR1 SGHAT and CDR2 FQNNGV come from the germline V gene. The DNA for the CDR3 is TGTGCCAGCAGCATGGGAGGATACGAGCAGTACTTC. It is translated as CASSMGGYEQYF.

The genes are TRBV5-6 and TRBJ2-2; D uncertain. Germline V gene sequence: CDR1 SGHDT, CDR2 YYEEEE. The CDR3 is 14 residues long. V lost 2 bases to trimming and J lost 1 base, with 6 bases between them. The CDR3 sequence is CASSFRQNTGELFF. CDR3 DNA sequence: TGTGCCAGCAGCTTCCGACAGAACACCGGGGAGCTGTTTTTT.

In this sample, this clonotype turned up a few times. This chain joins TRBV18 and TRBJ2-7; possible D gene TRBD2, 6 bases. Per the germline V gene, CDR1 is KGHSH and CDR2 is LQKENI. The CDR3 has 14 amino acids. V lost 3 bases and J 7 bases, leaving 16 bases between the germline ends. CDR3 in amino acids: CASSPRDSPREQYF. As DNA, the CDR3 is TGTGCCAGCTCACCTCGGGACTCGCCCCGGGAGCAGTACTTC.

This clonotype was detected once. The chain links TRBV6-4 to TRBJ2-2; 7 positions agree with TRBD1. The CDR3 loop spans 14 amino acids. The germline gives CDR1 MRHNA, CDR2 SNTAGT. Trimming cost V 0 bases and J 8 bases; bases outside gene matches: 3. CDR3 sequence (DNA): TGTGCCAGCAGTGACTCAGGGGGCCCTGGGGAGCTGTTTTTT. It encodes CASSDSGGPGELFF.

The chain carries TRBV2 and TRBJ2-1; 9 nucleotides align to TRBD2. CDR1 SNHLY and CDR2 FYNNEI come from the germline V gene. The J segment lost 8 bases and the V segment lost 8 bases, leaving 10 bases of the junction unmatched. The length of the CDR3 is 14 residues. DNA of the CDR3: TGTGCCAGCGGTATGGCGGGAGGGCGGCATGAGCAGTTCTTC. Encoded protein: CASGMAGGRHEQFF.

This clonotype was detected only a few times. The chain recombines TRBV29-1 with TRBJ2-5; 10 bases are shared with TRBD2. V gave up 7 bases and J gave up 7 bases; unmatched junction bases: 18. The CDR3 runs 16 residues. The germline V gene has CDR1 SQVTM and CDR2 ANQGSEA. CDR3 bases: TGCAGCGCCCGGCAGCGGGGGGGCCCCTTCCAATGGACCCAGTACTTC. Translated, it gives CSARQRGGPFQWTQYF.

The V gene is TRBV12-3 or TRBV12-4, the J gene TRBJ1-1; D unclear. V gave up 6 bases and J gave up 6 bases, with 14 bases separating them. The CDR3 is 13 residues long. The CDR3 reads CASRSALRPEAFF. The DNA for the CDR3 is TGTGCCAGCAGATCAGCTCTGAGGCCTGAAGCTTTCTTT.

CDR3 nucleotide sequence: TGCGCCAGCAGCCGAAATCCCTGGAACGACAGGGGAAACACCGGGGAGCTGTTTTTT. Amino acids: CASSRNPWNDRGNTGELFF. This sequence joins TRBV4-1 and TRBJ2-2; TRBD1 aligns across 8 bases. The CDR3 has 19 amino acids. V lost 4 bases and J lost 2; bases outside the gene matches: 15. Looked up from germline, CDR1 is MGHRA and CDR2 is YSYEKL.

The gene calls are TRBV4-1 and TRBJ2-2; 7 bases agree with TRBD2. Per the germline V gene, CDR1 is MGHRA and CDR2 is YSYEKL. Germline trimming cut 4 bases from V and 4 bases from J; bases unmatched to any gene: 6. This CDR3 region has 15 residues. The CDR3 DNA sequence: TGCGCCAGCAGCCCACTAGCGTCAGGCACCGGGGAGCTGTTTTTT. Translating it yields CASSPLASGTGELFF.

The J gene is TRBJ2-2, the V gene TRBV27, with TRBD1 matching over 7 bases. Germline V lookup: CDR1 MNHEY, CDR2 SMNVEV (reference sequence). The CDR3 runs to 16 residues. After removal of 4 bases from V and 4 bases from J, the junction contained 9 bases not matched to a gene. CDR3 region: CASSSMLGQFTGELFF. Written as DNA, the CDR3 is TGTGCCAGCAGTTCCATGTTGGGACAGTTCACCGGGGAGCTGTTTTTT.